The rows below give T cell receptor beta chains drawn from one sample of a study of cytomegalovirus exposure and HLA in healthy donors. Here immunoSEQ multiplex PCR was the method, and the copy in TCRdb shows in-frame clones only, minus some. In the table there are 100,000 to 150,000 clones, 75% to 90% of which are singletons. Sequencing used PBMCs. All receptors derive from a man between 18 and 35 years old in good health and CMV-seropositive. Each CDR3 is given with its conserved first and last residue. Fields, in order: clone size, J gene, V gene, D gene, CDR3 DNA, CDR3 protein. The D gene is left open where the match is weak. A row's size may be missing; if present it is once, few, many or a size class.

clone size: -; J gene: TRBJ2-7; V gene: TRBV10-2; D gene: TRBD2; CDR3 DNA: TGCGCCAGCAGTGGGACTAGCGGGGTCCACGAGCAGTACTTC; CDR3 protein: CASSGTSGVHEQYF
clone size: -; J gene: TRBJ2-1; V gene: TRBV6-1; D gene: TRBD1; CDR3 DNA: TGTGCCAGCCGCGAGGACAGGGGCGAGAGCAATGAGCAGTTCTTC; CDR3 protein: CASREDRGESNEQFF
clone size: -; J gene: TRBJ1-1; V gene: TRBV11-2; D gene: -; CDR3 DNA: TGTGCCAGCAGCGAATACACCCGGGGAGACACTGAAGCTTTCTTT; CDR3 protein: CASSEYTRGDTEAFF
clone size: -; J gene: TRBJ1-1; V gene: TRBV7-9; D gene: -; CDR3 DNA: TGTGCCAGCAGCCACATGGTAACTGAAGCTTTCTTT; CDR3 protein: CASSHMVTEAFF
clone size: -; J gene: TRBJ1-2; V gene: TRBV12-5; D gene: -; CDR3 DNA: TGTGCTAGTGCCGTGGACGGACTATATGGCTACACCTTC; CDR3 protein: CASAVDGLYGYTF
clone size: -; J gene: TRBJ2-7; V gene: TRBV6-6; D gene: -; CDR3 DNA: TGTGCCAGCAGGGACGCGGCAGGGTTCAGAGCCTACGAGCAGTACTTC; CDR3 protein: CASRDAAGFRAYEQYF
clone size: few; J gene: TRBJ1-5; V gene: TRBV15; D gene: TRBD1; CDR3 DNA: TGTGCCACCAGCGCCCGGGACAGGGGTGTCAGGCAGCCCCAGCATTTT; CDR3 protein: CATSARDRGVRQPQHF
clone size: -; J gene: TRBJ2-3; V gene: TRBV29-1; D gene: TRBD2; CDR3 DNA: TGCAGCGTTGAAGGGTCTAGCGGGGGGGCCTCGAGCACAGATACGCAGTATTTT; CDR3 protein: CSVEGSSGGASSTDTQYF
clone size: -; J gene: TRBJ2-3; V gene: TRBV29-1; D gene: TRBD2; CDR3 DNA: TGCAGCACCCTCGGGGGCGGGGGGGCAGATACGCAGTATTTT; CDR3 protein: CSTLGGGGADTQYF
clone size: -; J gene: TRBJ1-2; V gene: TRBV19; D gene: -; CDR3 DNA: TGTGCCAGTAGTATAGTAGGGGATGGCGGCTACACCTTC; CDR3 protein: CASSIVGDGGYTF
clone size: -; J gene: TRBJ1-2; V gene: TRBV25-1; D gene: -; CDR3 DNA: TGTGCCAGCAGTGGACTGGGGGCCGGCTATGGCTACACCTTC; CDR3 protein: CASSGLGAGYGYTF
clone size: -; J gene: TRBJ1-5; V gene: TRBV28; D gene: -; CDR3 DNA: TGTGCCAGCGGGGGGGGCTGGCAGCCCCAGCATTTT; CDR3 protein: CASGGGWQPQHF
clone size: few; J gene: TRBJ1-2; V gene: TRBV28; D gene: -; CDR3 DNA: TGTGCCAGCAGTTTAACAGTGGGCCCACATGGCTACACCTTC; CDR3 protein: CASSLTVGPHGYTF
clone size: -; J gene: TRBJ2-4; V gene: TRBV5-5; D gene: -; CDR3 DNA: TGTGCCAGCAGCTTACAGGCCAAAAACATTCAGTACTTC; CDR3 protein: CASSLQAKNIQYF
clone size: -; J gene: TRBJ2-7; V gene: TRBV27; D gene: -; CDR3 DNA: TGTGCCAGCAGTTTAGAGAACGGACAGAGCTACGAGCAGTACTTC; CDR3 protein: CASSLENGQSYEQYF
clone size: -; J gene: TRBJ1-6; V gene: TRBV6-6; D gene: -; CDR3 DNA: TGTGCCAGCAGTTACGGGGAGAGGTCACCCCTCCACTTT; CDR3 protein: CASSYGERSPLHF
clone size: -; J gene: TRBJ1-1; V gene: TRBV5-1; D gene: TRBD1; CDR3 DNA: TGCGCCAGCAGCACACGGGACAGGGGGACCACTGAAGCTTTCTTT; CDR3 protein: CASSTRDRGTTEAFF
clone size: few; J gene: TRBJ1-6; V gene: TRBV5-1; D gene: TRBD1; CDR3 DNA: TGCGCCAGCAGCTCCGATGGACAGGGAAATTCACCCCTCCACTTT; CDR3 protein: CASSSDGQGNSPLHF
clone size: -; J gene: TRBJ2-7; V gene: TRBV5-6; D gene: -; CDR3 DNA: TGTGCCAGCAGCTTCTTCCAGGGGATGGGGTACGAGCAGTACTTC; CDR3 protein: CASSFFQGMGYEQYF
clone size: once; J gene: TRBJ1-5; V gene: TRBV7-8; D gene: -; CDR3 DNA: TGTGCCAGCAGCTTAGAAGTACGGGTTCTTAGGGGTCAGCCCCAGCATTTT; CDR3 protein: CASSLEVRVLRGQPQHF
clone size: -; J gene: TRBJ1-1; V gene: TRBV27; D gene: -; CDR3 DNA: TGTGCCAGCAGGGGGCTTCGGGACACTGAAGCTTTCTTT; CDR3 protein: CASRGLRDTEAFF
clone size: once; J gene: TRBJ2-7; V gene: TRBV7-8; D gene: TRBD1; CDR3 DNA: TGTGCCAGCAGCTTAGTCACAGGGGACTACGAGCAGTACTTC; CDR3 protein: CASSLVTGDYEQYF
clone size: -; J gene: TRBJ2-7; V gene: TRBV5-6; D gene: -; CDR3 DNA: TGTGCCAGCAGCTTGGTCAAGAGTTACGAGCAGTACTTC; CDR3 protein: CASSLVKSYEQYF
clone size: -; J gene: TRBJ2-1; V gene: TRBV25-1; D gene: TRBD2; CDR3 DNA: TGTGCCAGCAGTGAACCGCGTGGGGGGGGGTACGGTGAGCAGTTCTTC; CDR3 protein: CASSEPRGGGYGEQFF
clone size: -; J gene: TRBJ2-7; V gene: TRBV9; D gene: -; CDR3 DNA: TGTGCCAGCAGCGTAGGACAGAGCTCCTACGAGCAGTACTTC; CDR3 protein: CASSVGQSSYEQYF
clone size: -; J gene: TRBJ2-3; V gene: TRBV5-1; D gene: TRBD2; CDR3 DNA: TGCGCCAGCAGCTCGGGACTAGCGGGGCTCACAGATACGCAGTATTTT; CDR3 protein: CASSSGLAGLTDTQYF
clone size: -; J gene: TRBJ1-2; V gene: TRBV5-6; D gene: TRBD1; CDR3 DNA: TGTGCCAGCAGCTCGGAGACAGGGGGATACTATGGCTACACCTTC; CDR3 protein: CASSSETGGYYGYTF
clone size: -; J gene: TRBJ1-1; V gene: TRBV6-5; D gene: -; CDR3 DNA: TGTGCCAGCAGTGATGTCGATGGCGCTTTCTTT; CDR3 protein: CASSDVDGAFF
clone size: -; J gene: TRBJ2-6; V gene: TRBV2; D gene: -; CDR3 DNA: TGTGCCAGCAGTGAACGGGGAGCTGGGGCCAACGTCCTGACTTTC; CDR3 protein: CASSERGAGANVLTF
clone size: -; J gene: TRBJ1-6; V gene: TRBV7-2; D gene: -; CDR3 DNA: TGTGCCAGCAGCTCTCAGGGTAATTCACCCCTCCACTTT; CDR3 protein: CASSSQGNSPLHF
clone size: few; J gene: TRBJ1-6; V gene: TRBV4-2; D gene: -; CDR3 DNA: TGTGCCAGCAGCCAAGAGGGGGGTCAAGATTCACCCCTCCACTTT; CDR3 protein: CASSQEGGQDSPLHF
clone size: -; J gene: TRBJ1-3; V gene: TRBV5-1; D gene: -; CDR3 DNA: TGCGCCAGCAGCGAACAGGACGAGTATAACTCTGGAAACACCATATATTTT; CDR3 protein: CASSEQDEYNSGNTIYF
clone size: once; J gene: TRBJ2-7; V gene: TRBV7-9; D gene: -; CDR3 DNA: TGTGCCAGCAGCTTAACCTCGGGGGAGCAGTACTTC; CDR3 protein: CASSLTSGEQYF
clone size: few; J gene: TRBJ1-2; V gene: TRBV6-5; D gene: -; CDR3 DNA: TGTGCCAGCAGTGACACACAGGCACCCTATGGCTACACCTTC; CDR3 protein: CASSDTQAPYGYTF
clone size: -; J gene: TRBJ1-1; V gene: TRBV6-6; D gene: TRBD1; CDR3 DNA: TGTGCCAGCAGCTTGACAGGGGGGAACACTGAAGCTTTCTTT; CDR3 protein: CASSLTGGNTEAFF
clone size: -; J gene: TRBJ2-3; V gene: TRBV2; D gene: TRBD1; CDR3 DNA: TGTGCCAGCGCTATGCGTAGGGACAGGGACCAGTATTTT; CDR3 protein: CASAMRRDRDQYF
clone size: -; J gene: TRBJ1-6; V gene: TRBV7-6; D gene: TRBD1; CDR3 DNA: TGTGCCAGCAGCACAGGGGTTGGTGCTTCGGGATCCTATAATTCACCCCTCCACTTT; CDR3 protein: CASSTGVGASGSYNSPLHF
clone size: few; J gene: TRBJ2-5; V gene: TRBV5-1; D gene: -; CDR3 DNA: TGCGCCAGCAGCCCCGCTCTCGGACAACCATTCCAAGAGACCCAGTACTTC; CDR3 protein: CASSPALGQPFQETQYF
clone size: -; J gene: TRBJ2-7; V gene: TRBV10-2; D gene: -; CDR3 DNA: TGCGCCAGCAGTGAGTCACTCAGGGGCTACGAGCAGTACTTC; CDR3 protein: CASSESLRGYEQYF
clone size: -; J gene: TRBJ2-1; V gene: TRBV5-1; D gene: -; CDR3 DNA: TGCGCCAGCAGCTTCCTGGTCTCTGGGCAGGAGCAGTTCTTC; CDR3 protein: CASSFLVSGQEQFF
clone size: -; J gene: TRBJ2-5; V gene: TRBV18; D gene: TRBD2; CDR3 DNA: TGTGCCAGCTCCCCCAAGCGGGGCGCCCAAGAGACCCAGTACTTC; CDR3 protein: CASSPKRGAQETQYF
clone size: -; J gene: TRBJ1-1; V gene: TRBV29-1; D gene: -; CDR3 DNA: TGCAGCGCTGCAGGATCGAACACTGAAGCTTTCTTT; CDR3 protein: CSAAGSNTEAFF
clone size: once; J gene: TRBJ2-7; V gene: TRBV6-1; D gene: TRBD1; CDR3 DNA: TGTGCCAGCAGCCTGGCCGGACAGGGGGCCTACGAGCAGTACTTC; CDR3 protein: CASSLAGQGAYEQYF
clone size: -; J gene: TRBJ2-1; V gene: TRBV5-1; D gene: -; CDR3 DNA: TGCGCCAGCAGCTTTCAGGGGAGCAATGAGCAGTTCTTC; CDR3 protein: CASSFQGSNEQFF
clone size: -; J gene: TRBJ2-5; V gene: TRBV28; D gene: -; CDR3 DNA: TGTGCCAGCAGCGCAACGGTTAAAGAGACCCAGTACTTC; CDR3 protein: CASSATVKETQYF
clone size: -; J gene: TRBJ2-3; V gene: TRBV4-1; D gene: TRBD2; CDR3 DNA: TGCGCCAGCAGCCAAGATGGGACTAGAACAGATACGCAGTATTTT; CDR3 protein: CASSQDGTRTDTQYF